What follows is one TCR beta chain and its context. This record belongs to a study of sequential checkpoint blockade in melanoma. Study context: Each arm's sequence ended with maintenance nivolumab.

Profiled with immunoSEQ multiplex PCR; TCRdb holds only in-frame clones, not every one. The data show about 28,000 clones, nearly 85% seen once. The treatment: randomized to nivolumab then ipilimumab (arm A) or the reverse (arm B). PBMC sorting kept live CD3+CD8+ cells without CD19 or CD56. The CDR3 contains 14 residues. The germline CDR1 and CDR2 sequences are KGHSH and LQKENI. The ends were cut back, 10 bases at V and 4 bases at J, with 17 bases in the middle. The sequence derives from a human donor with melanoma. The chain has TRBV18 and TRBJ1-5; TRBD1 is a possible D gene (5 bases). Sequenced here: CD8+ T cells sorted from blood (inferred from file names), sampled from a patient given nivolumab and ipilimumab in sequence. The CDR3 bases are TGTGCCACCAGCACCGGGGGGGGGAATCAGCCCCAGCATTTT. This encodes CATSTGGGNQPQHF.